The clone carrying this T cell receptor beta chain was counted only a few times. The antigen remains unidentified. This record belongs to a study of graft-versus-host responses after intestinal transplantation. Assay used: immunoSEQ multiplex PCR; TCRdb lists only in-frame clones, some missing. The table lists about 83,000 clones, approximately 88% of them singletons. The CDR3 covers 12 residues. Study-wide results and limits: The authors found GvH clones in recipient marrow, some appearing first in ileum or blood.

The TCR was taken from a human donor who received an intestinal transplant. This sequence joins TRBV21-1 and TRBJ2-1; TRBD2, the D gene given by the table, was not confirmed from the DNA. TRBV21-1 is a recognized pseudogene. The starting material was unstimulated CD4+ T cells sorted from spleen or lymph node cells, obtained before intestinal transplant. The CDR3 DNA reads TGTGCCAGCAGCGCGCGAGGAAATGGGCAGTTCTTC. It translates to CASSARGNGQFF.